A single sample is the source of the 18 T cell receptor beta chains below, sequenced in a study of T cells in localized non-small cell lung cancer. Profiled with immunoSEQ multiplex PCR; TCRdb holds only in-frame clones, not every one. The data contain about 36,000 clones, approximately 90% of them singletons. Sequenced material: peripheral blood, taken before any cancer treatment. These TCRs come from a woman between 35 and 70 years old with stage I lung adenocarcinoma.

This chain uses TRBV25-1 with TRBJ2-5; maybe TRBD1 (5 bases). Trimming took off 3 bases at V and 5 bases at J, with 22 bases between the two ends. This CDR3 contains 17 residues. Germline V gene lookup returns CDR1 MGHDK and CDR2 SYGVNS. The DNA of the CDR3 is TGTGCCAGCAGTGAGCCCCCGCCAAAGCGTAAGGGGGAGACCCAGTACTTC. Encoded protein: CASSEPPPKRKGETQYF.

The chain combines TRBV27 with TRBJ2-7; 9 bases fit TRBD2. The CDR3 runs to 18 residues. CDR1 MNHEY and CDR2 SMNVEV come from the germline V gene (reference sequence). The trim removed 3 bases at V and 1 base at J, leaving 13 bases unmatched. CDR3 in amino acids: CASSLAGGPRQGSYEQYF. Here the CDR3 DNA reads TGTGCCAGCAGTTTGGCGGGGGGGCCTCGTCAGGGATCCTACGAGCAGTACTTC.

The chain combines TRBV5-4 with TRBJ1-2; D perhaps matches TRBD1 (5 bases). With 4 bases removed from V and 5 bases from J, the gap between germline ends came to 15 bases. The CDR3 is 14 residues long. Germline loops: CDR1 SGHNT, CDR2 YYREEE (reference sequence). The CDR3 sequence is CASSPDGAQYGYTF. Written as DNA, the CDR3 is TGTGCCAGCAGCCCTGATGGGGCTCAATATGGCTACACCTTC.

The rearrangement joins TRBV7-3 to TRBJ2-6; D possibly corresponds to TRBD2 (6 bases). This CDR3 region has 17 residues. Germline V gene data show CDR1 as SGHTA and CDR2 as FQGTGA. The V end lost 3 bases, the J end lost 0 bases, and 12 bases lay between the germline ends. CDR3 in DNA: TGTGCCAGCAGCTTGGGGGGAAGTAGCTCTGGGGCCAACGTCCTGACTTTC. Translating gives CASSLGGSSSGANVLTF.

This clone was detected a few times. The CDR3 is CASSEGRGMDYGYTF. The CDR3 DNA is TGTGCCAGCAGTGAAGGTAGGGGAATGGACTATGGCTACACCTTC. This chain connects TRBV6-1 to TRBJ1-2, with TRBD1 as a possible D gene (5 bases). Trimming pared 1 base from V and 3 bases from J, leaving 12 bases between. The V gene's germline CDR1 is MNHNS and CDR2 SASEGT. This CDR3 is built from 15 residues.

The rearrangement links TRBV5-6 to TRBJ1-6; TRBD1 matches 9 bases. The ends lost 3 bases at V and 13 bases at J; junction bases unmatched: 11. The CDR3 loop spans 15 amino acids. Germline CDR1 SGHDT, CDR2 YYEEEE. The CDR3 nucleotides are TGTGCCAGCAGCTCTCAACGACAGGGGGTGTTGCCCCTCCACTTT. Encoded protein: CASSSQRQGVLPLHF.

The CDR3 here is CASRQGIYNEQFF. DNA for the CDR3: TGTGCCAGCCGACAGGGGATCTACAATGAGCAGTTCTTC. The chain couples TRBV2 to TRBJ2-1; 8 bases fit TRBD1. The length of the CDR3 is 13 residues. V lost 8 bases, J lost 3 bases, and 3 bases stayed unmatched. Germline values: CDR1 SNHLY, CDR2 FYNNEI.

The rearrangement joins TRBV4-1 to TRBJ1-4; D perhaps matches TRBD1 (6 bases). Trimming removed 6 bases from V and 2 bases from J, with 13 bases in between. The germline gives CDR1 MGHRA, CDR2 YSYEKL. CDR3 size: 15 residues. The CDR3 loop is CASRHREDTNEKLFF. As DNA, the CDR3 is TGCGCCAGCAGGCACAGGGAGGATACTAATGAAAAACTGTTTTTT.

This chain joins TRBV7-8 and TRBJ2-2, with 11 bases matching TRBD2. The ends lost 6 bases at V and 2 bases at J; junction bases unmatched: 5. The CDR3 spans 16 residues. The germline V gene has CDR1 SGHVS and CDR2 FQNEAQ. The CDR3: CASSSLAGGNTGELFF. The CDR3 DNA reads TGTGCCAGCAGTTCGCTAGCGGGGGGTAACACCGGGGAGCTGTTTTTT. The full variable domain, in which reference TRBV7-8 and TRBJ2-2 provide the parts outside the CDR3, is GAGVSQSPRYKVAKRGQDVALRCDPISGHVSLFWYQQALGQGPEFLTYFQNEAQLDKSGLPSDRFFAERPEGSVSTLKIQRTQQEDSAVYLCASSSLAGGNTGELFFGEGSRLTVL.

The V and J genes are TRBV7-2 and TRBJ2-7; D could derive from TRBD1 or TRBD2 (7 bases each). This CDR3 is 18 amino acids long. V lost 4 bases and J 4 bases, leaving 26 bases between the germline ends. The V gene's germline CDR1 is SGHTA and CDR2 FQGNSA. In DNA, the CDR3 is TGTGCCAGCAGCTCTAGTAGTAGGCAGGGGGGGGCCTGGTACGAGCAGTACTTC. This codes for CASSSSSRQGGAWYEQYF.

The chain uses TRBV4-1 and TRBJ1-3; 11 nucleotides agree with TRBD1. The V gene's germline CDR1 is MGHRA and CDR2 YSYEKL. Trimming took 3 bases from V and 7 from J; bases not matched to a gene: 8. The CDR3 loop spans 16 amino acids. CDR3 in DNA: TGCGCCAGCAGCCATCCAACCCGGGACAGGGGGAACACCATATATTTT. Its protein is CASSHPTRDRGNTIYF.

The chain uses TRBV4-3 and TRBJ1-1, with D unresolved. The CDR3 has 15 residues. The germline V gene has CDR1 LGHNA and CDR2 YSLEER. V was shortened by 2 bases and J by 0 bases, with 10 bases between the two germline ends. CDR3 nucleotide sequence: TGCGCCAGCAGCCAATCACGGGGAATGAACACTGAAGCTTTCTTT. This sequence encodes CASSQSRGMNTEAFF.

V usage is TRBV11-3 and J usage is TRBJ2-1, with TRBD2 identical over 7 bases. CDR3 length: 12 residues. V lost 4 bases, J lost 9 bases, and 3 bases stayed unmatched. Germline V lookup: CDR1 SGHNT, CDR2 YENEEA. CDR3 DNA: TGTGCCAGCAGCTCCCGGGGGGTTGAGCAGTTCTTC. Protein sequence: CASSSRGVEQFF.

The rearrangement joins TRBV18 to TRBJ2-1, with D unclear. Trimming removed 2 bases at V and 7 bases at J, with 6 bases between. The CDR3 runs to 12 residues. Germline V CDR1 and CDR2: KGHSH, LQKENI. In DNA, the CDR3 is TGTGCCAGCTCACCAGAGAGGAATGAGCAGTTCTTC. Translating it yields CASSPERNEQFF.

This clone has just one count. The chain uses TRBV28 and TRBJ2-7, with TRBD1 matching over 8 bases. Per germline, CDR1 MDHEN and CDR2 SYDVKM. The CDR3 is 15 amino acids. The junction had 10 bases not matched to a gene; V was cut back by 6 bases and J by 3 bases. The CDR3 bases are TGTGCCAGCAGGCCTACAGGGGGATCTTTCTACGAGCAGTACTTC. The encoded protein is CASRPTGGSFYEQYF.

This clone was seen more than once but under ten times. The rearrangement links TRBV30 to TRBJ1-2; the match to TRBD1 covers 7 bases. The CDR3 is 15 residues long. Germline V CDR1 and CDR2: GTSNPN, SVGIG (reference sequence). V was pared by 5 bases and J by 0 bases, with 9 bases of the junction left unmatched. The CDR3 bases are TGTGCCTGGCAACCTTTGACAGGGACTAACTATGGCTACACCTTC. Protein sequence: CAWQPLTGTNYGYTF. The full variable domain, in which reference TRBV30 and TRBJ1-2 provide the parts outside the CDR3, is SQTIHQWPATLVQPVGSPLSLECTVEGTSNPNLYWYRQAAGRGLQLLFYSVGIGQISSEVPQNLSASRPQDRQFILSSKKLLLSDSGFYLCAWQPLTGTNYGYTFGSGTRLTVV.

This chain uses TRBV19 with TRBJ1-3; D is ambiguous. This CDR3 region has 16 residues. Germline-derived CDR1 and CDR2 are LNHDA and SQIVND (reference sequence). V was clipped by 3 bases and J by 4 bases, with 16 bases between them. CDR3 region: CASSIVGFFSGNTIYF. Here the CDR3 DNA reads TGTGCCAGTAGTATCGTGGGATTTTTCTCGGGAAACACCATATATTTT.

CDR3 DNA sequence: TGTGCCAGCCAGGGTTTCGATGAGCAGTTCTTC. It codes for CASQGFDEQFF. The chain is built from TRBV28 and TRBJ2-1; the D gene is possibly TRBD1 (5 bases). The V gene lost 8 bases and the J gene lost 8 bases, with 10 bases spanning the gap. This CDR3 has 11 amino acids. Germline V gene lookup returns CDR1 MDHEN and CDR2 SYDVKM. Combining the CDR3 with reference TRBV28 and TRBJ2-1 gives the whole variable domain DVKVTQSSRYLVKRTGEKVFLECVQDMDHENMFWYRQDPGLGLRLIYFSYDVKMKEKGDIPEGYSVSREKKERFSLILESASTNQTSMYLCASQGFDEQFFGPGTRLTVL.